The entry below describes one TCR beta chain. Unmatched junction bases numbered 13, after V lost 3 bases and J lost 6 bases. This CDR3 contains 16 residues. CDR1 is SGDLS, CDR2 YYNGEE, per germline. In the original processing: Estimates of nucleated cell counts were drawn from the amplification of reference gene primers. Data came from immunoSEQ multiplex PCR; TCRdb stores just in-frame clones and leaves some out. V and J calls and clone size are as listed in that table; D and trimming were resolved from the DNA. The sample holds 150,000 or so clones; about 86% are singletons and the top ten take roughly 7%. The sample is drawn from a study of blood T cell repertoires in COVID-19. Background on the study: Acute and convalescent COVID-19 samples came from the United States, Italy and Spain. T cells, B-cell-depleted T cells, or PBMCs supplied cDNA or gDNA.

The genes are TRBV9 and TRBJ2-3; 7 bases match TRBD2. The sample taken for sequencing was peripheral blood. This TCR came from a man aged 50-60 years with active or convalescent COVID-19. For the CDR3, the DNA is TGTGCCAGCAGCGGGGGGACTACACCTGGGTTGGATACGCAGTATTTT. Translation gives CASSGGTTPGLDTQYF.